This record looks at one TCR beta chain sequence and its context. This specimen belongs to a study of monozygotic twins with inflammatory bowel disease. Using the 5' RACE reads, TCRdb records one entry per CDR3 protein without DNA. This table lists 330,000 or so distinct CDR3 sequences. The sequence was obtained from a human donor with ulcerative colitis or Crohn's disease, or a healthy co-twin of an affected twin (not recorded which). Sequencing used blood.

The chain's CDR3 is CASSVEGTLGDEQYF. The rearrangement joins TRBV9 to TRBJ2-7; the TRBD2 assignment by TCRdb is unverifiable without DNA. The CDR3 is 15 amino acids. The germline CDR1 and CDR2 sequences are SGDLS and YYNGEE.